This T cell receptor beta chain was documented in a study of low-dose radiotherapy and immunotherapy resistance in tumors. Time point of the sample: after trial treatment. The treatment was: LDRT plus nivolumab, ipilimumab, low-dose cyclophosphamide and aspirin (RACIN trial). The CDR3 spans 19 residues. Germline-derived CDR1 and CDR2 are LNHDA and SQIVND (reference sequence). V gave up 2 bases and J gave up 0 bases; unmatched junction bases: 10. Gene-specific TRAV and TRBV primers were used for first-strand cDNA, covering alpha and beta chains. The TCRs were subjected to amplification over roughly 20 PCR cycles employing a constant-region primer in conjunction with a V-primer adapter. TCRdb re-called the reads through MiXCR, storing one row per CDR3 protein. The repertoire has about 58,000 distinct CDR3 sequences, 23% of them found once; the top ten carry approximately 6.4%.

The clonotype comes from a male donor with prostate cancer. Source: PBMCs, taken after low-dose radiotherapy plus immunotherapy. This rearrangement joins TRBV19 to TRBJ2-6, with 7 bases aligning to TRBD1. The CDR3 spells CASSIIDRAPTSGANVLTF. The CDR3 region has the DNA TGTGCCAGTAGTATAATCGACAGGGCCCCAACCTCTGGGGCCAACGTCCTGACTTTC.